Below, one T cell receptor beta chain is given with its context. Germline V gene data show CDR1 as WNHNN and CDR2 as SYGVQD (reference sequence). Trimming removed 3 bases from V and 0 bases from J, with 12 bases in between. The length of the CDR3 is 16 residues. The data are from a study of cytomegalovirus exposure and HLA in healthy donors. Primers: 60 Vbeta forward and 13 Jbeta reverse. Generated by immunoSEQ multiplex PCR, the TCRdb table keeps only in-frame clones and is missing some. The data show 200,000 to 250,000 clones, with around 85% seen just once and 0.22% held by the top ten. The specimen sequenced was PBMCs. The chain couples TRBV10-1 to TRBJ2-1, with a tentative D call TRBD2 (5 bases). This TCR came from a girl aged 2-10 years in good health and CMV-seronegative. CDR3 loop: CASSDVVGSSYNEQFF. CDR3 nucleotide sequence: TGCGCCAGCAGTGATGTGGTGGGGAGCTCCTACAATGAGCAGTTCTTC.